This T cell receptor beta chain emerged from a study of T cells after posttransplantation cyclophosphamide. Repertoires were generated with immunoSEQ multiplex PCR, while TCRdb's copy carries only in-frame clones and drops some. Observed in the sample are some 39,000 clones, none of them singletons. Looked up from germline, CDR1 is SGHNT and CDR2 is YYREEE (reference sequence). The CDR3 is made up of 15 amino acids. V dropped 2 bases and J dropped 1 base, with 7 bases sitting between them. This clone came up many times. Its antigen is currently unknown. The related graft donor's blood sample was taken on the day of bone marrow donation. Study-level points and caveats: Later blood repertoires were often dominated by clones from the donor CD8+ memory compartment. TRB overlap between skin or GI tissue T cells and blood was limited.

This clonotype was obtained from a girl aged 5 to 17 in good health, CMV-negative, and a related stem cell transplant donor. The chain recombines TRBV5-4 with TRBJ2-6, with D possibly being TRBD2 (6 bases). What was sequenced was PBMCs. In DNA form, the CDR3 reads TGTGCCAGCAGCTTCGGGGGTTCTGGGGCCAACGTCCTGACTTTC. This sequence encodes CASSFGGSGANVLTF.